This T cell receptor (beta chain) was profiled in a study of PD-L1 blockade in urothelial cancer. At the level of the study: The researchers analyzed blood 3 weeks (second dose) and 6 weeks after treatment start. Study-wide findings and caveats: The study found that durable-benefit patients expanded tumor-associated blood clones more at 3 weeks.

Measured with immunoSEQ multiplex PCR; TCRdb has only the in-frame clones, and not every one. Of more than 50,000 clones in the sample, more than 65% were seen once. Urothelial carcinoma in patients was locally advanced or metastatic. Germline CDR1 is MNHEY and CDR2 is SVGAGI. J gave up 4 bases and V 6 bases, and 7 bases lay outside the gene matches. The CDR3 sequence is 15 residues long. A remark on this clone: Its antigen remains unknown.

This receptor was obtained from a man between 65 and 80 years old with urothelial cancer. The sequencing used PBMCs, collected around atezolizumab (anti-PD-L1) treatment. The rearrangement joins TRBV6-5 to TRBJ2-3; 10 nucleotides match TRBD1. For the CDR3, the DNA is TGTGCCAGCAGAAAGGGACAGGGGAGGGCAGATACGCAGTATTTT. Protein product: CASRKGQGRADTQYF.